This is a list of T cell receptor beta chains from one sample in a study of shared clonotypes between healthy human individuals. Produced via immunoSEQ multiplex PCR; TCRdb's table is partial and in-frame only. The sample records roughly 2 million clones, roughly 96% being singletons. Material for sequencing was naive CD4+ T cells sorted from blood. These receptors originate from a young man in good health. Both conserved end residues are part of each CDR3.

V,length,J,CDR3
TRBV19,12,TRBJ1-2,CASRDGDYGYTF
TRBV30,17,TRBJ2-6,CAWRGGRLASGANVLTF
TRBV7-6,15,TRBJ1-6,CASSLGQGPNSPLHF
TRBV5-8,13,TRBJ1-2,CASSLVGKGGYTF
TRBV28,13,TRBJ2-7,CASLGTSPHEQYF
TRBV30,14,TRBJ1-1,CAWSRTGGITEAFF
TRBV5-1,15,TRBJ1-1,CASSLAVDLNTEAFF
TRBV11-3,17,TRBJ2-1,CASSLVGMAVAGNEQFF
TRBV5-4,18,TRBJ2-3,CASSSLIGSGGSTDTQYF
TRBV19,17,TRBJ1-1,CASSIDTGVGGNTEAFF
TRBV10-3,15,TRBJ2-3,CAISSGETSTDTQYF
TRBV30,16,TRBJ1-5,CAWTNRQGRGNQPQHF
TRBV6-1,11,TRBJ2-5,CASSAGETQYF
TRBV27,15,TRBJ1-6,CASKIEGYYNSPLHF
TRBV2,14,TRBJ1-4,CASSRGTVGEKLFF
TRBV19,13,TRBJ1-2,CASSRDSLYGYTF
TRBV10-3,13,TRBJ2-7,CAISRDRNYEQYF
TRBV5-1,15,TRBJ2-3,CASSYGQGRTDTQYF
TRBV9,13,TRBJ1-2,CASSAGASEGYTF
TRBV7-3,15,TRBJ2-3,CASSPTGQRTDTQYF
TRBV7-8,15,TRBJ1-6,CASSLVRAMDSPLHF
TRBV6-1,14,TRBJ1-3,CASSDRQPGNTIYF
TRBV6-6,16,TRBJ2-1,CASSYRPASGTNEQFF
TRBV5-8,14,TRBJ1-2,CASISGTDNYGYTF